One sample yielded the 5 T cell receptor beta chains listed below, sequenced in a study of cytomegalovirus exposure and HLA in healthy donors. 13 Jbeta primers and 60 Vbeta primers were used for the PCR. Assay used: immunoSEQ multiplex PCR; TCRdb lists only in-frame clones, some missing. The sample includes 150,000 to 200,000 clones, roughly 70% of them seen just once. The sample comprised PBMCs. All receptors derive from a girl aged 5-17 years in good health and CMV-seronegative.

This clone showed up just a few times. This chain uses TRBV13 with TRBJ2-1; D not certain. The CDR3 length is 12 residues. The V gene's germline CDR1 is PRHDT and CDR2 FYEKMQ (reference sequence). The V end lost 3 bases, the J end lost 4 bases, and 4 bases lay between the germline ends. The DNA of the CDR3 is TGTGCCAGCAGCTTCCAGTACAATGAGCAGTTCTTC. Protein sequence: CASSFQYNEQFF. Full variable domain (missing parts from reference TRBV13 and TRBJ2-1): AAGVIQSPRHLIKEKRETATLKCYPIPRHDTVYWYQQGPGQDPQFLISFYEKMQSDKGSIPDRFSAQQFSDYHSELNMSSLELGDSALYFCASSFQYNEQFFGPGTRLTVL.

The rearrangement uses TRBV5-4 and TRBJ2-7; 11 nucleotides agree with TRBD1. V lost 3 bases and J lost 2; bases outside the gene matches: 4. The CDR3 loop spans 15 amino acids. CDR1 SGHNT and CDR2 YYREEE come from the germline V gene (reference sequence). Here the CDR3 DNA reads TGTGCCAGCAGCTGGGACAGGGGGAGGGCCTACGAGCAGTACTTC. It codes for CASSWDRGRAYEQYF.

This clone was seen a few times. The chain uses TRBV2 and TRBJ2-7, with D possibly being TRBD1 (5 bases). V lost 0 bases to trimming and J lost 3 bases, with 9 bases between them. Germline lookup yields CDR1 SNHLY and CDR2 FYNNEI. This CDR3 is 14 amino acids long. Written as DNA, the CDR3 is TGTGCCAGCAGTGAAGCAGGGGCGTACTACGAGCAGTACTTC. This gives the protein CASSEAGAYYEQYF. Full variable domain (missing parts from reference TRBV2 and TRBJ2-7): EPEVTQTPSHQVTQMGQEVILRCVPISNHLYFYWYRQILGQKVEFLVSFYNNEISEKSEIFDDQFSVERPDGSNFTLKIRSTKLEDSAMYFCASSEAGAYYEQYFGPGTRLTVT.

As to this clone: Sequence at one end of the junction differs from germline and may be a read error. CDR3 region: CASSYSGGLLNYGYTF. DNA for the CDR3: TGCGCCAGCAGTTATAGCGGGGGCCTTCTCAACTATGGCTACACCTTC. The chain couples TRBV6-5 to TRBJ1-2, with D perhaps TRBD1 (6 bases). This CDR3 comprises 16 residues. CDR1 is MNHEY, CDR2 SVGAGI, per germline.

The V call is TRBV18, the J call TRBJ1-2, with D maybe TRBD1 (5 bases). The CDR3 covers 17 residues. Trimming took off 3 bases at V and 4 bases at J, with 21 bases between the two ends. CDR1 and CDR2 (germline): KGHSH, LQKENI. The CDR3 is CASSPFVAVTELYGYTF. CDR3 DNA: TGTGCCAGCTCACCGTTCGTTGCGGTGACAGAACTCTATGGCTACACCTTC.